The 5 T cell receptor beta chains presented below share a single source sample, sequenced in a study of blood T cell repertoires in COVID-19. Method: immunoSEQ multiplex PCR; TCRdb's copy keeps in-frame clones and lacks some. The profile shows 150,000 to 200,000 clones, around 81% of them singletons. Material for sequencing was PBMCs or T cells enriched from blood (not recorded which). The receptor set was obtained from a man in his forties who had recovered from COVID-19.

This chain joins TRBV24-1 and TRBJ2-2, with D possibly being TRBD1 (7 bases). The CDR3 is made up of 16 amino acids. V was cut by 1 base and J by 4 bases, with 12 bases left in between. Germline V lookup: CDR1 KGHDR, CDR2 SFDVKD. The CDR3 bases are TGTGCCACCAGTGATTTTAGACAGGGAGGCACCGGGGAGCTGTTTTTT. This gives the protein CATSDFRQGGTGELFF.

The chain combines TRBV11-1 with TRBJ1-1; weak D call: TRBD1 (6 bases). CDR3 length: 11 residues. Deletions cut 4 bases from V and 12 bases from J, with 12 bases between. CDR1 is SGHAT, CDR2 FQDESV, per germline (reference sequence). CDR3 in amino acids: CASSSGQRTFF. The CDR3 bases are TGTGCCAGCAGCTCGGGACAACGTACTTTCTTT.

The chain recombines TRBV4-1 with TRBJ2-2; 7 nucleotides match TRBD2. The CDR3 has 13 amino acids. J was trimmed by 1 base and V by 7 bases; bases with no gene match: 0. The germline gives CDR1 MGHRA, CDR2 YSYEKL. The CDR3 region has the DNA TGCGCCAGCAAGCGGGGGAACACCGGGGAGCTGTTTTTT. It encodes CASKRGNTGELFF.

This clone came up a few times. The gene calls are TRBV6-2 or TRBV6-3 and TRBJ1-2; no clear D gene. The CDR3 length is 15 residues. Germline values: CDR1 MNHEY, CDR2 SVGEGT. Trimming pared 2 bases from V and 8 bases from J, leaving 18 bases between. The CDR3 sequence is CASSYLDPRTGGYTF. CDR3 DNA: TGTGCCAGCAGTTACCTCGATCCGAGGACGGGAGGCTACACCTTC.

This clone was seen only once. The V and J genes are TRBV10-3 and TRBJ2-7, with D unclear. Germline V CDR1 and CDR2: ENHRY, SYGVKD. The CDR3 is 8 amino acids. V was cut by 9 bases and J by 5 bases, with 2 bases left in between. The CDR3, as DNA: TGTGCCATTAACGAGCAGTACGTC. Amino acid sequence: CAINEQYV.